A single sample gave rise to the 26 T cell receptor beta chains below, sequenced in a study of cytomegalovirus exposure and HLA in healthy donors (dated by TCRdb to about 2017). The method was the immunoSEQ multiplex PCR assay. For the multiplex PCR, a mixture combining 60 forward primers for TCR Vbeta segments and 13 reverse primers for TCR Jbeta segments was used. Imported from immuneACCESS, the table was reduced by TCRdb to in-frame sequences with V and J called. These copies leave out some clones; in studies compared against another copy, an unresolved V gene accounts for under half, and the cause of the remainder is not known. This specimen's table enumerates roughly 75,000 clones. Of the sample, around 5% is held by the ten largest clones. Sequences were obtained from PBMCs. These receptors were obtained from a man aged 40-49 years in good health and CMV-seronegative.

This rearrangement joins TRBV18 to TRBJ2-7; 8 nucleotides agree with TRBD1. Trimming removed 4 bases from V and 0 bases from J; junction bases left unmatched: 5. The CDR3 is made up of 15 amino acids. Germline V gives CDR1 KGHSH, CDR2 LQKENI. The CDR3, as DNA: TGTGCCAGCTCACTCCGGACAGGGTCCTCCTACGAGCAGTACTTC. Translation: CASSLRTGSSYEQYF.

The rearrangement uses TRBV20-1 and TRBJ2-5; D remains ambiguous. CDR1 DFQATT and CDR2 SNEGSKA come from the germline V gene (reference sequence). The germline V and J ends were trimmed by 6 bases and 1 base, with 6 bases remaining between them. The CDR3 is 11 amino acids. The CDR3 sequence: CSASFQETQYF. In DNA form, the CDR3 reads TGCAGTGCCTCCTTCCAAGAGACCCAGTACTTC.

The CDR3 nucleotides read TGCGCCAGCAGCTCGACAGGGAACACTGAAGCTTTCTTT. Translated: CASSSTGNTEAFF. The V call is TRBV5-1, the J call TRBJ1-1; tentative D call: TRBD1 (6 bases). This CDR3 has 13 amino acids. The V end was cut by 3 bases, the J end by 1 base, with 7 bases between. Germline V gene lookup returns CDR1 SGHRS and CDR2 YFSETQ. Complete variable domain (other parts from reference TRBV5-1 and TRBJ1-1): KAGVTQTPRYLIKTRGQQVTLSCSPISGHRSVSWYQQTPGQGLQFLFEYFSETQRNKGNFPGRFSGRQFSNSRSEMNVSTLELGDSALYLCASSSTGNTEAFFGQGTRLTVV.

The chain has TRBV29-1 and TRBJ2-3; no firm D call. The CDR3 has 14 residues. CDR1 is SQVTM and CDR2 is ANQGSEA in the germline V gene. Trimming left V 1 base short and J 2 bases short, with 10 bases between. Written as DNA, the CDR3 is TGCAGCGTTGAAGTTTCCGGTTCCACAGATACGCAGTATTTT. Its protein product is CSVEVSGSTDTQYF.

This chain uses TRBV4-1 with TRBJ2-1, with 9 bases matching TRBD2. The CDR3 consists of 16 residues. CDR1 MGHRA and CDR2 YSYEKL come from the germline V gene. V lost 1 base, J lost 10 bases, and 11 bases stayed unmatched. In DNA form, the CDR3 reads TGCGCCAGCAGCCAAGGTTTTAGCGGGGGTCGGGGGGAGCAGTTCTTC. Amino acids: CASSQGFSGGRGEQFF.

The chain combines TRBV5-4 with TRBJ2-5; no firm D call. The better agreement between TRBJ2-7 and the DNA end casts doubt on the J call. The CDR3 sequence is 11 residues long. The germline V gene encodes CDR1 SGHNT and CDR2 YYREEE (reference sequence). The CDR3 sequence: CASSYYYEQYF. Written as DNA, the CDR3 is TGTGCCAGCAGCTACTACTACGAGCAGTACTTC.

The chain joins TRBV5-1 to TRBJ2-7; TRBD1 might be the D (6 bases). Germline CDR1 reads SGHRS; CDR2 reads YFSETQ. The CDR3 length is 14 residues. V was shortened by 3 bases and J by 3 bases, with 13 bases between the two germline ends. CDR3 sequence reads: CASSSGQILYEQYF. The CDR3 nucleotides read TGCGCCAGCAGCTCCGGACAGATCCTCTACGAGCAGTACTTC.

V gene TRBV7-2 combines with J gene TRBJ1-2, with TRBD1 as a possible D gene (5 bases). V was trimmed by 5 bases and J by 3 bases, leaving 10 bases between them. This CDR3 comprises 13 residues. CDR1 and CDR2 from the germline V gene are SGHTA and FQGNSA. As DNA, the CDR3 is TGTGCCAGCAGCCCCGACAGAGACTATGGCTACACCTTC. Its protein product is CASSPDRDYGYTF.

The chain uses TRBV27 and TRBJ2-3; D might be TRBD2 (6 bases). This CDR3 comprises 14 residues. The V end was cut by 6 bases, the J end by 7 bases, with 17 bases between. CDR1 and CDR2 (germline): MNHEY, SMNVEV (reference sequence). CDR3 protein: CASRVVQGLNTQYF. CDR3 in DNA: TGTGCCAGCAGAGTGGTCCAGGGACTCAATACGCAGTATTTT.

The chain recombines TRBV5-4 with TRBJ2-2; 8 bases fit TRBD1. The CDR3 runs 15 residues. Germline CDR1 is SGHNT and CDR2 is YYREEE (reference sequence). Losses at the gene ends were 2 bases for V and 5 bases for J; bases not matched to a gene: 5. In DNA, the CDR3 is TGTGCCAGCAGCTTCACAGGGGGTAAAACCGGGGAGCTGTTTTTT. Its protein product is CASSFTGGKTGELFF.

This chain uses TRBV6-5 with TRBJ1-1; 7 bases align to TRBD1. CDR1 and CDR2 from the germline V gene are MNHEY and SVGAGI. J gave up 5 bases and V 10 bases, and 10 bases lay outside the gene matches. The CDR3 contains 13 residues. The CDR3 nucleotides are TGTGCCACTCAACAGGGGATCCTAACTGAAGCTTTCTTT. Protein sequence: CATQQGILTEAFF.

The CDR3 here is CASSVALRAGAYNEQFF. As DNA, the CDR3 is TGTGCCAGCAGCGTTGCTCTCCGGGCGGGGGCCTACAATGAGCAGTTCTTC. J is TRBJ2-1 and V is TRBV9, with 7 nucleotides matching TRBD2. V lost 2 bases and J lost 2; bases outside the gene matches: 10. The CDR3 is 17 amino acids. CDR1 and CDR2 (germline): SGDLS, YYNGEE. Filled out from reference TRBV9 and TRBJ2-1, the complete variable domain reads DSGVTQTPKHLITATGQRVTLRCSPRSGDLSVYWYQQSLDQGLQFLIQYYNGEERAKGNILERFSAQQFPDLHSELNLSSLELGDSALYFCASSVALRAGAYNEQFFGPGTRLTVL.

The gene calls are TRBV19 and TRBJ1-3; weak D call: TRBD1 (6 bases). There are 15 residues in the CDR3. Deletions cut 6 bases from V and 4 bases from J, with 16 bases between. Per germline, CDR1 LNHDA and CDR2 SQIVND (reference sequence). The CDR3 coding sequence is TGTGCCAGTAGCCCTGCTGGAGGACAGGGAAACACCATATATTTT. Translation gives CASSPAGGQGNTIYF.

The V gene is TRBV11-2, the J gene TRBJ1-1; 7 bases align to TRBD1. J lost 2 bases, V lost 1 base, and 10 bases had no gene match. CDR1 is SGHAT and CDR2 is FQNNGV in the germline V gene. This CDR3 has 17 amino acids. Here the CDR3 reads CASSLAGRGNANTEAFF. CDR3 nucleotides: TGTGCCAGCAGCTTAGCGGGCAGGGGGAATGCAAACACTGAAGCTTTCTTT.

The CDR3 reads CASSYGQDYGYTF. The CDR3, as DNA: TGTGCCAGCAGTTACGGACAGGACTATGGCTACACCTTC. The chain couples TRBV6-6 to TRBJ1-2; TRBD1 agrees at 7 bases. Germline-derived CDR1 and CDR2 are MNHNY and SVGAGI (reference sequence). The CDR3 spans 13 residues. V lost 2 bases to trimming and J lost 3 bases; unmatched junction nucleotides: 0.

This chain uses TRBV2 with TRBJ1-2, with 9 bases that match TRBD1. Germline lookup yields CDR1 SNHLY and CDR2 FYNNEI. Losses at the gene ends were 1 base for V and 4 bases for J; bases not matched to a gene: 7. The CDR3 consists of 16 residues. For the CDR3, the DNA is TGTGCCAGCAGTGAAGTGACGGGACAGGGAAGCTATGGCTACACCTTC. Protein: CASSEVTGQGSYGYTF.

On this clone itself: At one end, the junction sequence differs from germline, possibly due to a read error. This chain connects TRBV7-7 to TRBJ2-1; TRBD1 agrees at 10 bases. The germline V gene has CDR1 SSHAT and CDR2 FNYEAQ (reference sequence). This CDR3 is 16 amino acids long. The CDR3 bases are TGTGCTAGCAGCTTAGCCCCGGGACAGGGGTACAATGAGCAGTTCTTC. This sequence encodes CASSLAPGQGYNEQFF.

The rearrangement joins TRBV5-5 to TRBJ1-3; the D gene is possibly TRBD1 (5 bases). V shed 4 bases and J shed 2 bases, with 16 bases lying between them. Per germline, CDR1 SGHKS and CDR2 YYEKEE (reference sequence). This CDR3 is built from 16 residues. The CDR3 nucleotides read TGTGCCAGCAGCCCGACAGTTCAGGGTGCTGGAAACACCATATATTTT. Translating it yields CASSPTVQGAGNTIYF. The full variable domain, with the rest looked up from reference TRBV5-5 and TRBJ1-3, is DAGVTQSPTHLIKTRGQQVTLRCSPISGHKSVSWYQQVLGQGPQFIFQYYEKEERGRGNFPDRFSARQFPNYSSELNVNALLLGDSALYLCASSPTVQGAGNTIYFGEGSWLTVV.

V and J are TRBV30 and TRBJ2-3; 8 nucleotides line up with TRBD2. CDR1 is GTSNPN, CDR2 SVGIG, per germline (reference sequence). With 0 bases clipped from V and 11 bases from J, the junction kept 16 bases outside the gene matches. The CDR3 is made up of 16 amino acids. The CDR3 sequence: CAWSVGVGAGDVRQYF. The CDR3 coding sequence is TGTGCCTGGAGTGTAGGGGTCGGAGCGGGAGACGTCAGGCAGTATTTT.

The chain carries TRBV10-1 and TRBJ2-1, with D possibly matching TRBD1 (8 bases). V shed 10 bases and J shed 11 bases, with 18 bases lying between them. This CDR3 contains 12 residues. Looked up from germline, CDR1 is WNHNN and CDR2 is SYGVQD (reference sequence). DNA of the CDR3: TGCGCCACCCGTGGACAGGGAGGGCAGCAGTTCTTC. This codes for CATRGQGGQQFF.

The rearrangement links TRBV5-8 to TRBJ2-7; 9 bases are shared with TRBD1. V gave up 7 bases and J gave up 5 bases; unmatched junction bases: 16. The CDR3 runs to 16 residues. Per germline, CDR1 SGHTS and CDR2 YDEGEE. The CDR3 loop reads CASPSVTGQGSHEQYF. The CDR3, as DNA: TGTGCCAGCCCTAGCGTTACGGGACAGGGTTCCCACGAGCAGTACTTC.

The chain employs TRBV6-5 and TRBJ2-2; TRBD2 agrees at 9 bases. Trimming cost V 6 bases and J 7 bases; bases outside gene matches: 9. CDR3 size: 15 residues. The germline gives CDR1 MNHEY, CDR2 SVGAGI. The CDR3 sequence: CASRTSGLSSGELFF. The CDR3 DNA sequence: TGTGCCAGCAGAACTAGCGGGTTGTCGAGCGGGGAGCTGTTTTTT.

The genes are TRBV15 and TRBJ1-2; a possible D gene is TRBD1 (6 bases). The germline V and J ends were trimmed by 5 bases and 4 bases, with 17 bases remaining between them. Germline values: CDR1 LNHNV, CDR2 YYDKDF (reference sequence). The length of the CDR3 is 15 residues. CDR3 bases: TGTGCCACCAGCCTACCTTCCGGGACACTCTATGGCTACACCTTC. It specifies CATSLPSGTLYGYTF.

As to this clone: Its ends do not fully match the called genes, so a read error is possible. Within the sample, other DNA sequences also encode this same CDR3. The gene calls are TRBV5-1 and TRBJ1-1; 7 bases align to TRBD1. The germline gives CDR1 SGHRS, CDR2 YFSETQ. The CDR3 contains 14 residues. CDR3 sequence: CASSRTGYNTEAFF. DNA of the CDR3: TGCGCCAGCAGCAGGACAGGATACAACACTGAAGCCTTCTTT.

The chain joins TRBV5-6 to TRBJ2-3; D might be TRBD2 (5 bases). Germline values: CDR1 SGHDT, CDR2 YYEEEE. CDR3 size: 16 residues. V was trimmed by 1 base and J by 0 bases, leaving 12 bases between them. The DNA of the CDR3 is TGTGCCAGCAGCTTGAACGGGGAACCTAGCACAGATACGCAGTATTTT. It translates to CASSLNGEPSTDTQYF.

CDR3 sequence: CAISSGTGEYGYTF. CDR3 coding DNA: TGTGCCATCAGTTCCGGGACAGGGGAATATGGCTACACCTTC. The chain has TRBV10-3 and TRBJ1-2; 10 nucleotides line up with TRBD1. The CDR3 totals 14 residues. The V gene's germline CDR1 is ENHRY and CDR2 SYGVKD. The trim removed 5 bases at V and 5 bases at J, leaving 5 bases unmatched.